This TCR beta chain was sequenced in a study of blood T cell repertoires in COVID-19. Study summary: Acute and convalescent COVID-19 specimens originated in the United States, Italy and Spain. PBMCs, B-cell-depleted T cells, or T cells were the source of the cDNA or gDNA that made up the material.

This CDR3 contains 13 residues. Trimming cost V 6 bases and J 7 bases, with 16 bases left between them. From germline, CDR1 is MGHDK and CDR2 SYGVNS. Original methodology: Amplification of reference gene primers was used by the study to estimate nucleated cell counts. Using immunoSEQ multiplex PCR, the repertoire was profiled, and TCRdb retains in-frame clones only, with some absent. V, J and clone size are those of that table, while D and trimming were read from the DNA. Of some 180,000 clones listed, 70% to 90% are singletons. The sequenced sample was peripheral blood. The chain carries TRBV25-1 and TRBJ2-7, with D perhaps TRBD2 (6 bases). This receptor was identified in a middle-aged man with active or convalescent COVID-19. Here the CDR3 DNA reads TGTGCCAGCAGCGTTCAGGCCGCGGGGGAGCAGTACTTC. Translation gives CASSVQAAGEQYF.